This entry describes one T cell receptor (beta chain). What this receptor recognizes is not known. Base quality data are lacking; no much larger clone is found one base away. Genomic DNA was isolated from the sorted cells so that the TCRbeta CDR3 region could be sequenced. TCRbeta CDR3 regions were sequenced using the immunoSEQ Assay. Imported from immuneACCESS, the table was reduced by TCRdb to in-frame sequences with V and J called. These copies leave out some clones; in studies compared against another copy, an unresolved V gene accounts for under half, and the cause of the remainder is not known. This sample holds about 71,000 clones; just under 80% were observed only once. Jointly, the top ten make up 5% to 6.5% of the sample. The data derive from a study of OX40 agonist ivuxolimab in advanced cancers. Background for the entire study: Ivuxolimab, which targeted the costimulatory receptor OX40 (CD134), was an agonistic, fully human IgG2 monoclonal antibody. The monotherapy dose-escalation portion (N ≈ 50 patients) of the phase I ivuxolimab trial is reported in the paper. Three dose-escalation patients achieved partial responses, one with hepatocellular carcinoma and two with cutaneous melanoma. The dose-escalation cohort was about 86% male with a mean age of approximately 60 years, ranging from roughly 23 to 90. Intravenous ivuxolimab was administered to patients every 2 weeks at six dose levels: 0.01, 0.1, 0.3, 1.5, 3 and 10 mg/kg. Of the roughly 51 dose-escalation patients, hepatocellular carcinoma was present in approximately 20, melanoma in roughly 15, renal cell carcinoma in 9 and head and neck cancer in 9. The purpose of peripheral TCRbeta sequencing was to test whether ivuxolimab changed TCR sequence diversity and led to clonal T-cell expansion. Prior anti-PD-1, anti-PD-L1 or anti-CTLA-4 therapy was permitted, and less than 45% of dose-escalation patients had received checkpoint inhibitors.

The investigation overall reported the following: After ivuxolimab, expanded clones were on average more numerous among CD8+ T cells than among CD4+ T cells. Low levels of normalized T-cell clonal expansion were also seen in some patients who did not respond. At doses from 0.1 to 3.0 mg/kg, clonal expansion was seen in both CD4+ and CD8+ blood T cells between baseline and week 6. Antigen specificity was not determined for the clonally expanded peripheral T cells. In the 0.1-3.0 mg/kg groups, partial responders were among the patients with the lowest normalized peripheral clonal expansion, particularly in CD8+ T cells.

Patients with a history of autoimmune disease or receiving systemic immunosuppression were excluded from the trial. Peripheral blood for TCR sequencing was collected from all dose cohorts at baseline, on cycle 4 day 1, and on cycle 7 day 1. The samples were drawn from a first-in-human, open-label, multicenter phase I dose-escalation trial of ivuxolimab. Adults with locally advanced or metastatic melanoma, renal cell carcinoma, hepatocellular carcinoma or head and neck squamous cell carcinoma were enrolled in the trial. Before TCR sequencing, CD4+ and CD8+ T cells were separately sorted from peripheral blood. From its cysteine to its phenylalanine, the CDR3 spans 16 amino acids. The kept DNA is CDR3 alone, 48 bases in frame from the first base. For CDR1 and CDR2, the germline V gene (reference sequence) lists MNHEY and SMNVEV. V has 5 bases trimmed and J has 5 bases trimmed; junction bases matching no gene number 5.

This TCR was recovered from an adult with an advanced solid tumor such as melanoma, head and neck, liver or kidney cancer. Here the sequenced sample was CD4+ or CD8+ T cells sorted from blood, taken in a trial of the OX40 agonist ivuxolimab. The receptor chain draws on TRBV27 and TRBJ2-2, and 13 bases in between align with TRBD2. The DNA sequence is as follows: TGTGCCAGCAGTCCACGGACTAGCGGGAGAACCGGGGAGCTGTTTTTT. This codes for CASSPRTSGRTGELFF.